Reported below is one T cell receptor (beta chain). One entry per CDR3 protein, called by TCRdb with MiXCR from the PCR reads. The table includes around 91,000 distinct CDR3 sequences, around 50% detected once. The sample is drawn from a study of CDR3 diversity in severe acne. Trimming took 2 bases from V and 0 from J, leaving 11 bases between them. The CDR3 contains 15 residues. CDR1 is LNHDA, CDR2 SQIVND, per germline (reference sequence). Sequencing used blood. The receptor's source is a male donor in good health, without acne. The rearrangement joins TRBV19 to TRBJ2-7, with D perhaps matching TRBD2 (6 bases). The CDR3 DNA follows: TGTGCCAGTAGTATATTTGGCGGGATCTCCTACGAGCAGTACTTC. Translated, it gives CASSIFGGISYEQYF. Combining the CDR3 with reference TRBV19 and TRBJ2-7 gives the whole variable domain DGGITQSPKYLFRKEGQNVTLSCEQNLNHDAMYWYRQDPGQGLRLIYYSQIVNDFQKGDIAEGYSVSREKKESFPLTVTSAQKNPTAFYLCASSIFGGISYEQYFGPGTRLTVT.